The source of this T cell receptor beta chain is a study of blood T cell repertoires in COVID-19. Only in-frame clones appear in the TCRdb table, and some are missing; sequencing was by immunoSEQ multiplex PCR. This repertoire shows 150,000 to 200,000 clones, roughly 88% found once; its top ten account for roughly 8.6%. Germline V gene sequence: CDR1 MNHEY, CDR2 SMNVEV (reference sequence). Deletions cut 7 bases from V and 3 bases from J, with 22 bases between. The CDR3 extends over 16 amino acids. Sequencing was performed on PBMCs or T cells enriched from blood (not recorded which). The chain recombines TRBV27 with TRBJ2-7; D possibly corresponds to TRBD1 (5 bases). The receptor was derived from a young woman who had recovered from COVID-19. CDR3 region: CASTNRLDPKHYEQYF. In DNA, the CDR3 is TGTGCCAGCACCAACAGGTTAGACCCGAAACACTACGAGCAGTACTTC.